Listed here are 10 T cell receptor beta chains from one sample, sequenced in a study of CD8 T cells in ankylosing spondylitis listed by TCRdb under 2017. Libraries were constructed by 5' RACE. Sequenced using an Illumina MiSeq. TCRdb itself trimmed the public reads at Q25 with fastp, ran MiXCR and retained productive beta chains. Here each entry gathers all rows of one CDR3 protein and keeps the most common genes and DNA. The sample profile shows roughly 38,000 distinct CDR3 sequences; about 15% of them were found once. Roughly 45% of the sample belongs to the ten largest clones. The specimen was blood. These receptors were collected from a male donor with ankylosing spondylitis or in good health (not recorded which).

V gene TRBV5-1 combines with J gene TRBJ1-1; a weak D match, TRBD1 (6 bases). Germline V gene lookup returns CDR1 SGHRS and CDR2 YFSETQ. The CDR3 is made up of 14 amino acids. The ends were cut back, 6 bases at V and 1 base at J, with 13 bases in the middle. In DNA, the CDR3 is TGCGCCAGCAATCCGGGACAAACGAACACTGAAGCTTTCTTT. Amino acid sequence: CASNPGQTNTEAFF.

This clonotype was counted between two and nine times. The DNA for the CDR3 is TGTGCCAGCAGTTACAACGGAGGGAACACTGAAGCTTTCTTT. Encoded protein: CASSYNGGNTEAFF. The V gene is TRBV6-2 or TRBV6-3, the J gene TRBJ1-1; no firm D call. The V and J ends lost 2 bases and 1 base respectively, with 8 bases between them. Germline loops: CDR1 MNHEY, CDR2 SVGEGT. The CDR3 is 14 residues long.

The chain uses TRBV20-1 and TRBJ2-1, with D uncertain. This CDR3 spans 12 amino acids. Trimming cost V 3 bases and J 7 bases, with 10 bases left between them. Germline V gene lookup returns CDR1 DFQATT and CDR2 SNEGSKA (reference sequence). The CDR3 DNA sequence: TGCAGTGCTAGGAGAGGTTCGAATGAGCAGTTCTTC. Translating gives CSARRGSNEQFF.

This chain connects TRBV29-1 to TRBJ2-2, with 8 bases lining up with TRBD1. Germline loops: CDR1 SQVTM, CDR2 ANQGSEA. This CDR3 has 15 amino acids. V shed 6 bases, J shed 3 bases, and the junction held 9 bases outside the gene matches. Here the CDR3 reads CSVEQGGSDTGELFF. For the CDR3, the DNA is TGCAGCGTCGAACAGGGGGGCTCGGACACCGGGGAGCTGTTTTTT.

In this sample, this clonotype is medium-sized. The V gene is TRBV10-2, the J gene TRBJ2-2; D call uncertain. In germline, CDR1 is WSHSY, CDR2 SAAADI. Deletions cut 5 bases from V and 5 bases from J, with 12 bases between. The CDR3 has 14 residues. CDR3 in DNA: TGCGCCAGCAGTTTTACCCCCGGTACCGGGGAGCTGTTTTTT. This encodes CASSFTPGTGELFF.

The chain links TRBV7-2 to TRBJ2-5; 7 bases fit TRBD1. The trim removed 5 bases at V and 5 bases at J, leaving 8 bases unmatched. The CDR3 is made up of 14 amino acids. The germline gives CDR1 SGHTA, CDR2 FQGNSA. The CDR3 sequence: CASSTPSGQETQYF. CDR3 DNA: TGTGCCAGCAGCACCCCATCGGGACAGGAGACCCAGTACTTC. The whole variable domain, remainder taken from reference TRBV7-2 and TRBJ2-5, is GAGVSQSPSNKVTEKGKDVELRCDPISGHTALYWYRQSLGQGLEFLIYFQGNSAPDKSGLPSDRFSAERTGGSVSTLTIQRTQQEDSAVYLCASSTPSGQETQYFGPGTRLLVL.

The chain joins TRBV6-2 or TRBV6-3 to TRBJ2-1; 8 bases are shared with TRBD2. Germline V lookup: CDR1 MNHEY, CDR2 SVGEGT. The CDR3 contains 16 residues. Unmatched junction bases numbered 9, after V lost 2 bases and J lost 6 bases. This chain's CDR3 is CASSYAAGVAGNEQFF. The CDR3 DNA reads TGTGCCAGCAGTTACGCAGCGGGGGTCGCGGGCAATGAGCAGTTCTTC.

This clonotype was counted a few times. The chain carries TRBV5-1 and TRBJ1-1; D may be TRBD1 (5 bases). V shed 6 bases and J shed 11 bases, with 20 bases lying between them. Germline V CDR1 and CDR2: SGHRS, YFSETQ. CDR3 length equals 13 residues. The chain's CDR3 is CASTPLWGVQAFF. The DNA of the CDR3 is TGCGCCAGCACCCCCCTATGGGGGGTTCAGGCTTTCTTT.

This clonotype was recorded at least ten times. The rearrangement joins TRBV6-2 or TRBV6-3 to TRBJ2-1; 10 positions agree with TRBD2. Germline CDR1 is MNHEY and CDR2 is SVGEGT. Losses at the gene ends were 3 bases for V and 6 bases for J; bases not matched to a gene: 5. CDR3 length: 15 residues. The chain's CDR3 is CASSYKLAGLNEQFF. The CDR3 DNA sequence: TGTGCCAGCAGTTATAAACTAGCGGGACTCAATGAGCAGTTCTTC.

V gene TRBV12-3 or TRBV12-4 combines with J gene TRBJ2-1; TRBD2 matches at 11 bases. The V gene end was trimmed by 3 bases and the J gene end by 6 bases; junction bases not matched to a gene: 4. The CDR3 contains 15 residues. CDR3 amino acids: CASSFSGRDFNEQFF. Written as DNA, the CDR3 is TGTGCCAGCAGTTTTAGCGGGAGGGACTTCAATGAGCAGTTCTTC.